The rows below give T cell receptor beta chains drawn from one sample of a study of CD8 T cells in ankylosing spondylitis. MiXCR, applied by TCRdb to the 5' RACE reads, yields one record per CDR3 protein. The profile shows some 180,000 distinct CDR3 sequences, roughly 18% of them singletons. The sequencing input was blood, either unsorted or a sorted T cell fraction (not recorded which). These TCRs come from a male donor aged 10-29 years with ankylosing spondylitis or in good health (not recorded which). Each CDR3 is given with its conserved first and last residue. A D gene is named only where the DNA matches it firmly. For some rows the clone size is stated as once, few or many, or as a class when expanded; others skip it.

V gene	clone size	D gene	J gene	CDR3 DNA	CDR3 protein
TRBV14	many	NA	TRBJ2-5	TGTGCCAGCAGCCAAGGTCAGGGTATTCAAGAGACCCAGTACTTC	CASSQGQGIQETQYF
TRBV7-2	many	TRBD2	TRBJ2-5	TGTGCCAGCAGTCTTTTACTAGCGGGGGGGAGGGAGACCCAGTACTTC	CASSLLLAGGRETQYF
TRBV6-6	NA	TRBD2	TRBJ2-1	TGTGCCAGCAGTAGGCTAGCGGGAGGGCCCTCAATTCTCGATGAGCAGTTCTTC	CASSRLAGGPSILDEQFF
TRBV5-1	many	NA	TRBJ1-4	TGCGCCAGCAGCTTGGAGTCAGTTAATGAAAAACTGTTTTTT	CASSLESVNEKLFF
TRBV7-8	few	TRBD2	TRBJ2-5	TGTGCCAGCAGCCATTTGACTAGCGGGACCCAGTACTTC	CASSHLTSGTQYF
TRBV12-3/TRBV12-4	NA	NA	TRBJ2-1	TGTGCCAGCAGTTTAAGGGTTTTTGAGCAGTTCTTC	CASSLRVFEQFF
TRBV24-1	many	NA	TRBJ2-2	TGTGCCACCAGTGATTTAAACAGGGACACCGGGGAGCTGTTTTTT	CATSDLNRDTGELFF
TRBV15	NA	NA	TRBJ2-1	TGTGCCACCAGCAGAGGTGACTTCAATGAGCAGTTCTTC	CATSRGDFNEQFF
TRBV29-1	many	TRBD2	TRBJ2-7	TGCAGCGTTGGTTGGATTTTGGGCGGGAGCCCCGTATCCTACGAGCAGTACTTC	CSVGWILGGSPVSYEQYF
TRBV12-3/TRBV12-4	many	TRBD1	TRBJ1-3	TGTGCCAGCAGTTCCCGGGACAGGGGGGGAAACACCATATATTTT	CASSSRDRGGNTIYF
TRBV6-1	many	NA	TRBJ2-5	TGTGCCAGCAGTGAAGTGGGCAGATCTGGATTC	CASSEVGRSGF
TRBV7-7	few	NA	TRBJ2-5	TGTGCCAGCAGCTTTTTAAACTTAGCCGGCGAGACCCAGTACTTC	CASSFLNLAGETQYF
TRBV27	many	NA	TRBJ2-1	TGTGCCAGCAGTCAACGAGTCAAGAATGAGCAGTTCTTC	CASSQRVKNEQFF
TRBV4-3	many	TRBD1	TRBJ1-3	TGCGCCAGCAGCCAAGTAGGACAGGGCTTTGGCACCATATATTTT	CASSQVGQGFGTIYF
TRBV11-1	many	TRBD2	TRBJ2-1	TGTGCCAGCAGCCTTAGCGGGAGGAACCACAATGAGCAGTTCTTC	CASSLSGRNHNEQFF
TRBV27	many	TRBD1	TRBJ2-6	TGTGCCAGCAGCTTGGGACAGTTCAGCTCTGGGGCCAACGTCCTGACTTTC	CASSLGQFSSGANVLTF
TRBV19	many	NA	TRBJ2-1	TGTGCCAGTAGCCCCCGTAGCCGTAGCTCCTACAATGAGCAGTTCTTC	CASSPRSRSSYNEQFF
TRBV4-3	many	NA	TRBJ2-1	TGCGCCAGCAGCCAAGAGTCCGTCAGGGGTAATGAGCAGTTCTTC	CASSQESVRGNEQFF
TRBV27	many	NA	TRBJ1-1	TGTGCCAGCAGTACATACCCCTTGGGACATTTGAACACTGAAGCTTTCTTT	CASSTYPLGHLNTEAFF
TRBV4-2	many	NA	TRBJ2-2	TGTGCCAGCAGCCAAGTAGCGGCCTTTAACGGGGAGCTGTTTTTT	CASSQVAAFNGELFF
TRBV12-5	NA	NA	TRBJ2-5	TGTGCTAGTGGTTCTAACCCGCTAAAAGAGACCCTGTACTTC	CASGSNPLKETLYF
TRBV30	many	TRBD2	TRBJ2-1	TGTGCCTGGAAGACTAGCGGGACCTACAATGAGCAGTTCTTC	CAWKTSGTYNEQFF
TRBV20-1	many	TRBD1	TRBJ1-2	TGCAGTGCTAGGAATACAGGGGAGAAGAGCTATGGCTACACCTTC	CSARNTGEKSYGYTF
TRBV11-2	many	NA	TRBJ1-4	TGTGCCAGCAGCTCGTCAGGGCTTGGTGAAAAACTGTTTTTT	CASSSSGLGEKLFF
TRBV12-3/TRBV12-4	many	TRBD1	TRBJ2-5	TGTGCCAGCAGCCACCCACAGGGGCCCCAAGAGACCCAGTACTTC	CASSHPQGPQETQYF
TRBV19	NA	TRBD1	TRBJ2-1	TGTGCCAGTAGTTGGTTGACAGGGGAGCAGTTCTTC	CASSWLTGEQFF
TRBV20-1	NA	NA	TRBJ1-1	TGCAGTGCTCAGCCCGACAGTAACACTGAAGCTTTCTTT	CSAQPDSNTEAFF
TRBV12-3/TRBV12-4	many	NA	TRBJ2-2	TGTGCCAGCAGTCCACCGGGATCCGGGGAGCTGTTTTTT	CASSPPGSGELFF
TRBV29-1	many	NA	TRBJ2-1	TGCAGCGCAGGGGCTGAGCAGTTCTTC	CSAGAEQFF
TRBV12-3/TRBV12-4	many	NA	TRBJ2-2	TGTGCCAGCAAAGCCGGGGAGCTGTTTTTT	CASKAGELFF
TRBV2	many	TRBD1	TRBJ2-2	TGTGCCAGCTTGGGACAGAGAATCTCCGGGGAGCTGTTTTTT	CASLGQRISGELFF
TRBV7-6	NA	NA	TRBJ2-1	TGTGCCAGCAGCTTAGCCGGGGTAGACAATGAGCAGTTCTTC	CASSLAGVDNEQFF
TRBV7-9	few	NA	TRBJ1-1	TGTGCCAGCAGCTTCCGGACGGTGAACACTGAAGCTTTCTTT	CASSFRTVNTEAFF
TRBV4-1	NA	NA	TRBJ2-7	TGCGCCAGCAGCCAAAATCGCGGGACCCCCTACGAGCAGTACTTC	CASSQNRGTPYEQYF
TRBV24-1	NA	TRBD1	TRBJ2-1	TGTGCCACCAGTGACCCGGGGACAGGGGGTTACAATGAGCAGTTCTTC	CATSDPGTGGYNEQFF
TRBV12-3/TRBV12-4	NA	NA	TRBJ2-3	TGTGCCAGCAGTCCCGGGACTCCAGATACGCAGTATTTT	CASSPGTPDTQYF
TRBV20-1	NA	TRBD2	TRBJ2-1	TGCAGTGCGCTTAGCGGGAGGGCGGGTGAGCAGTTCTTC	CSALSGRAGEQFF